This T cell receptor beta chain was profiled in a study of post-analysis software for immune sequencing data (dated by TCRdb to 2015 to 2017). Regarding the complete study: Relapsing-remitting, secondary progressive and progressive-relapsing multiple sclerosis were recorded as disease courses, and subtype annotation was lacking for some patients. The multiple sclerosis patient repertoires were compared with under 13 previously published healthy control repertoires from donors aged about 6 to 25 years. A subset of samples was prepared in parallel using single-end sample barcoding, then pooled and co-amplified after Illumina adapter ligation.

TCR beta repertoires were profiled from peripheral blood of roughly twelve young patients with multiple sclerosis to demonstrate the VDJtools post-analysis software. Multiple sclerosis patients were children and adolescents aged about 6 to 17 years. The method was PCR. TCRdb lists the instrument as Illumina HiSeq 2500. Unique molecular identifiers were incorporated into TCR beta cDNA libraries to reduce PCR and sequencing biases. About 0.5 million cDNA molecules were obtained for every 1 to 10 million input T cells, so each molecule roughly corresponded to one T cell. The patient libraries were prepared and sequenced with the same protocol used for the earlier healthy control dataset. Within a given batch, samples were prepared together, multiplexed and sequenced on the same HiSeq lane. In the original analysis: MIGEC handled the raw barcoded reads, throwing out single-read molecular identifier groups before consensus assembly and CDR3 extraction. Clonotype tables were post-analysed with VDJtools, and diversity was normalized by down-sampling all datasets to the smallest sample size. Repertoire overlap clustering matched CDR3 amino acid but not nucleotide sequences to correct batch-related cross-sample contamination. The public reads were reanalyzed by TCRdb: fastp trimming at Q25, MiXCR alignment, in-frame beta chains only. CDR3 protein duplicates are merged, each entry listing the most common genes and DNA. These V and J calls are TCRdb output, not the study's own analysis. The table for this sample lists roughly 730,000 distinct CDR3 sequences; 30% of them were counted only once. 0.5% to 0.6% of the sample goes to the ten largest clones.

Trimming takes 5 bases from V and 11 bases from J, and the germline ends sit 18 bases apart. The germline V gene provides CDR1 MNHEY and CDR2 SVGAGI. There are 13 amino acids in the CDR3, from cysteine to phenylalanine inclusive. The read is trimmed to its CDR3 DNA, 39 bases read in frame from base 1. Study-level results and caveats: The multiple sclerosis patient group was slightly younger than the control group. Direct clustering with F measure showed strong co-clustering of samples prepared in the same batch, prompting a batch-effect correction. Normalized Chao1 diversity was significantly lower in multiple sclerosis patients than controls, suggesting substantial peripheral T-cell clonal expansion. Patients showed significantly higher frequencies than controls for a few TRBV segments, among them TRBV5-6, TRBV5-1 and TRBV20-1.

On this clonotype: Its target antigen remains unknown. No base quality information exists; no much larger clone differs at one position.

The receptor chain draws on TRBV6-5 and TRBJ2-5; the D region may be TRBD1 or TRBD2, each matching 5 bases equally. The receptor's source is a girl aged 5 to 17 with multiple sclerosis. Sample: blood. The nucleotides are TGTGCCAGCAGTCCGGGACGGGCCGGTGAGCAGTACTTC. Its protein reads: CASSPGRAGEQYF.